This entry lists 28 T cell receptor beta chains sequenced from one sample in a study of cytomegalovirus exposure and HLA in healthy donors. The PCR made use of 60 Vbeta and 13 Jbeta primers. Measured with immunoSEQ multiplex PCR; TCRdb has only the in-frame clones, and not every one. Among 85,000 to 100,000 clones listed, 80% to 90% were seen once. The sample comprised PBMCs. The receptors shown here come from a man between 18 and 29 years old in good health and CMV-seronegative.

This clone was recorded only once. The CDR3 is CASMKTGLNVDEQFF. The CDR3 region has the DNA TGCGCCAGCATGAAGACAGGGCTAAACGTCGATGAGCAGTTCTTC. The chain uses TRBV5-1 and TRBJ2-1, with 7 bases that match TRBD1. Germline CDR1 SGHRS, CDR2 YFSETQ. The V gene end was trimmed by 6 bases and the J gene end by 8 bases; junction bases not matched to a gene: 14. The CDR3 contains 15 residues.

This clone has only one observation. The chain uses TRBV18 and TRBJ2-3, with TRBD2 identical over 7 bases. With 3 bases clipped from V and 2 bases from J, the junction kept 11 bases outside the gene matches. The CDR3 consists of 17 residues. The germline gives CDR1 KGHSH, CDR2 LQKENI. The chain's CDR3 is CASSPPVAGAYTDTQYF. The CDR3 DNA is TGTGCCAGCTCACCCCCTGTGGCGGGAGCCTACACAGATACGCAGTATTTT.

This chain connects TRBV15 to TRBJ1-5, with D maybe TRBD1 (5 bases). The germline V gene has CDR1 LNHNV and CDR2 YYDKDF (reference sequence). The germline V and J ends were trimmed by 3 bases and 0 bases, with 6 bases remaining between them. CDR3 length: 14 amino acids. The CDR3 DNA reads as TGTGCCACCAGCAGGGACAATAGCAATCAGCCCCAGCATTTT. Protein product: CATSRDNSNQPQHF.

This clone occurred once. The J gene is TRBJ2-3, the V gene TRBV25-1; perhaps TRBD1 as D (6 bases). The CDR3 totals 14 residues. V shed 5 bases and J shed 3 bases, with 12 bases lying between them. Germline V lookup: CDR1 MGHDK, CDR2 SYGVNS. DNA for the CDR3: TGTGCCAGCAGTAGTACAGGGATAACAGATACGCAGTATTTT. Its translation is CASSSTGITDTQYF.

V usage is TRBV5-1 and J usage is TRBJ2-5; tentative D call: TRBD2 (6 bases). V lost 5 bases to trimming and J lost 5 bases, with 16 bases between them. Per the germline V gene, CDR1 is SGHRS and CDR2 is YFSETQ. The CDR3 totals 14 residues. CDR3 DNA: TGCGCCAGCAGTAGCGGAGGGGTCAGGGAGACCCAGTACTTC. As protein: CASSSGGVRETQYF.

This clone appeared a single time. The rearrangement uses TRBV28 and TRBJ2-7; tentatively, D is TRBD2 (7 bases). This CDR3 is 15 amino acids long. CDR1 and CDR2 from the germline V gene are MDHEN and SYDVKM. Deletions cut 2 bases from V and 2 bases from J, with 13 bases between. The CDR3 sequence is CASSLGGGPAYEQYF. The DNA of the CDR3 is TGTGCCAGCAGTTTAGGGGGGGGGCCAGCCTACGAGCAGTACTTC.

The table lists this clone with a count of one. The gene calls are TRBV5-1 and TRBJ1-1; 8 bases match TRBD1. The V and J ends lost 0 bases and 8 bases, in that order; junction bases with no gene match: 6. In germline, CDR1 is SGHRS, CDR2 YFSETQ. CDR3 length: 14 residues. This CDR3 is CASSLAGQGQEAFF. CDR3 DNA sequence: TGCGCCAGCAGCTTGGCAGGACAGGGACAAGAAGCTTTCTTT.

V gene TRBV5-1 combines with J gene TRBJ2-3; tentative D call: TRBD2 (6 bases). Trimming stripped 4 bases from V and 2 bases from J, with 20 bases between. This CDR3 region has 17 residues. Germline CDR1 is SGHRS and CDR2 is YFSETQ. CDR3 sequence: CASSRNPGGANTDTQYF. CDR3 bases: TGCGCCAGCAGCCGAAACCCCGGAGGGGCTAACACAGATACGCAGTATTTT.

The chain couples TRBV10-3 to TRBJ2-7; 13 positions match TRBD2. The CDR3 runs to 16 residues. Losses at the gene ends were 5 bases for V and 4 bases for J; bases not matched to a gene: 8. The germline V gene has CDR1 ENHRY and CDR2 SYGVKD. The CDR3 here is CAISPTGTSGKYEQYF. The CDR3 DNA reads as TGTGCCATCAGTCCTACCGGGACTAGCGGGAAGTACGAGCAGTACTTC.

The rearrangement links TRBV19 to TRBJ2-2, with a tentative D call TRBD2 (6 bases). CDR1 and CDR2 from the germline V gene are LNHDA and SQIVND (reference sequence). With 8 bases removed from V and 7 bases from J, the gap between germline ends came to 20 bases. The length of the CDR3 is 15 residues. The CDR3 DNA sequence: TGTGCCAGTCGCCTTTTAGCGGTACGGAACGGGGAGCTGTTTTTT. Translated: CASRLLAVRNGELFF.

This clone is a singleton in its sample. This sequence joins TRBV28 and TRBJ2-1, with a possible D match to TRBD2 (5 bases). CDR1 and CDR2 (germline): MDHEN, SYDVKM. Trimming shortened V by 4 bases and J by 3 bases, and 25 bases separated the two germline ends. The CDR3 runs to 19 residues. CDR3 bases: TGTGCCAGCAGTTCGATTATCATTGAGGGCTCTACTGGCTACAATGAGCAGTTCTTC. Amino acid sequence: CASSSIIIEGSTGYNEQFF.

The V and J genes are TRBV4-3 and TRBJ2-7; 11 bases are a match to TRBD1. Germline V gene sequence: CDR1 LGHNA, CDR2 YSLEER. With 3 bases clipped from V and 4 bases from J, the junction kept 2 bases outside the gene matches. This CDR3 has 14 residues. Written as DNA, the CDR3 is TGCGCCAGCAGCCAGGACAGGGGGCTATACGAGCAGTACTTC. It translates to CASSQDRGLYEQYF.

The chain uses TRBV6-6 and TRBJ2-7, with a weak D call TRBD2 (7 bases). Trimming shortened V by 7 bases and J by 3 bases, and 19 bases separated the two germline ends. CDR3 length: 15 amino acids. CDR1 MNHNY and CDR2 SVGAGI come from the germline V gene (reference sequence). The CDR3 loop reads CASTDSGTRIYEQYF. The CDR3 bases are TGTGCCAGCACCGACAGCGGGACACGAATCTACGAGCAGTACTTC.

Remarks on this clone: The junction shows a germline mismatch at one end, possibly a read error. The V gene is TRBV7-9, the J gene TRBJ2-7; perhaps TRBD2 as D (6 bases). The CDR3 is 12 amino acids. The germline V gene encodes CDR1 SEHNR and CDR2 FQNEAQ (reference sequence). In nucleotides, the CDR3 is TGTTCCAGCAGCCCTAGCGCCTACGAGCAGTACTTC. Translation: CSSSPSAYEQYF.

The chain combines TRBV11-1 with TRBJ2-1, with D tentatively TRBD2 (5 bases). Per germline, CDR1 SGHAT and CDR2 FQDESV (reference sequence). Trimming stripped 6 bases from V and 8 bases from J, with 17 bases between. The CDR3 consists of 14 residues. CDR3 loop: CASRPAGPRDEQFF. CDR3 coding DNA: TGTGCCAGCAGGCCGGCGGGCCCGCGGGATGAGCAGTTCTTC. Full variable domain (missing parts from reference TRBV11-1 and TRBJ2-1): EAEVAQSPRYKITEKSQAVAFWCDPISGHATLYWYRQILGQGPELLVQFQDESVVDDSQLPKDRFSAERLKGVDSTLKIQPAELGDSAMYLCASRPAGPRDEQFFGPGTRLTVL.

CDR3 amino acids: CASITWDRDYGYTF. CDR3 in DNA: TGTGCCAGCATTACTTGGGACAGGGACTATGGCTACACCTTC. V gene TRBV5-6 combines with J gene TRBJ1-2; the match to TRBD1 covers 9 bases. CDR3 size: 14 residues. CDR1 is SGHDT, CDR2 YYEEEE, per germline. With V trimmed by 6 bases and J by 3 bases, 6 bases remained unmatched.

About this clone itself: At one end, the junction sequence differs from germline, possibly due to a read error. V usage is TRBV29-1 and J usage is TRBJ2-1; perhaps TRBD1 as D (6 bases). Looked up from germline, CDR1 is SQVTM and CDR2 is ANQGSEA. CDR3 length equals 12 residues. CDR3 coding DNA: TGCAGCGTGTATCACGAGGGGGTCCTCGCGGTCTTC. Amino acids: CSVYHEGVLAVF.

This clone was counted once. The rearrangement uses TRBV9 and TRBJ2-7; a possible D gene is TRBD1 (6 bases). Germline CDR1 reads SGDLS; CDR2 reads YYNGEE. The CDR3 loop spans 14 amino acids. Trimming cost V 4 bases and J 0 bases, with 11 bases left between them. CDR3 coding DNA: TGTGCCAGCAGCCGGACAGTAGGCTCCTACGAGCAGTACTTC. It encodes CASSRTVGSYEQYF.

The V gene is TRBV7-8, the J gene TRBJ2-5, with 11 bases lining up with TRBD2. Germline CDR1 is SGHVS and CDR2 is FQNEAQ. The CDR3 is 15 residues long. V lost 5 bases, J lost 5 bases, and 7 bases stayed unmatched. As DNA, the CDR3 is TGTGCCAGCAGCGTAATAGCGGGAGGGTTTGAGACCCAGTACTTC. Translated, it gives CASSVIAGGFETQYF.

The chain links TRBV6-1 to TRBJ2-2; 7 nucleotides match TRBD2. Germline loops: CDR1 MNHNS, CDR2 SASEGT. With V trimmed by 6 bases and J by 5 bases, 9 bases remained unmatched. There are 15 residues in the CDR3. CDR3 residues: CASRGRELGTGELFF. DNA of the CDR3: TGTGCCAGCAGGGGGAGGGAATTAGGTACCGGGGAGCTGTTTTTT.

This chain connects TRBV28 to TRBJ1-1; D ambiguous. The ends were cut back, 5 bases at V and 0 bases at J, with 22 bases in the middle. The germline gives CDR1 MDHEN, CDR2 SYDVKM. This CDR3 spans 18 amino acids. Here the CDR3 reads CASSPPPGEVGVNTEAFF. The CDR3 coding sequence is TGTGCCAGCAGTCCTCCTCCTGGTGAGGTCGGGGTGAACACTGAAGCTTTCTTT.

CDR3 in DNA: TGTGCCAGCAGTTACTCCGGGACAGCGCGGCTGAGAGCTTTCTTT. This codes for CASSYSGTARLRAFF. This chain connects TRBV6-6 to TRBJ1-1; 7 nucleotides match TRBD1. CDR1 and CDR2 from the germline V gene are MNHNY and SVGAGI (reference sequence). The V segment lost 0 bases and the J segment 10 bases; nucleotides outside the gene matches: 11. The CDR3 runs 15 residues.

The CDR3 DNA sequence: TGCGCCAGCAGGGGATCCGGGACTAGCGGGTCCACAGATACGCAGTATTTT. It translates to CASRGSGTSGSTDTQYF. The chain is built from TRBV10-2 and TRBJ2-3, with 12 positions matching TRBD2. Germline CDR1 reads WSHSY; CDR2 reads SAAADI. The CDR3 sequence is 17 residues long. After removal of 6 bases from V and 2 bases from J, the junction contained 9 bases not matched to a gene.

The chain couples TRBV7-3 to TRBJ2-3; TRBD1 agrees at 9 bases. J gave up 5 bases and V 3 bases, and 6 bases lay outside the gene matches. Germline V gene lookup returns CDR1 SGHTA and CDR2 FQGTGA. This CDR3 region has 15 residues. The CDR3: CASSFSGQGRDTQYF. For the CDR3, the DNA is TGTGCCAGCAGCTTCTCTGGACAGGGGAGAGATACGCAGTATTTT.

V is TRBV18 and J is TRBJ2-1, with a tentative D call TRBD2 (6 bases). The V and J ends lost 4 bases and 11 bases respectively, with 12 bases between them. This CDR3 contains 12 residues. Germline lookup yields CDR1 KGHSH and CDR2 LQKENI. CDR3 DNA: TGTGCCAGCTCACAAGGGGCGGGGAAGCAGTTCTTC. Translation gives CASSQGAGKQFF.

J is TRBJ1-2 and V is TRBV28, with D tentatively TRBD1 (6 bases). Deletions cut 7 bases from V and 8 bases from J, with 20 bases between. The CDR3 has 14 amino acids. CDR1 and CDR2 from the germline V gene are MDHEN and SYDVKM. The CDR3 is CASNLLPGVDGYTF. DNA of the CDR3: TGTGCCAGCAACCTTCTACCAGGGGTAGACGGCTACACCTTC.

The J gene is TRBJ2-4, the V gene TRBV28; perhaps TRBD2 as D (6 bases). The germline V gene has CDR1 MDHEN and CDR2 SYDVKM. This CDR3 is built from 14 residues. V was shortened by 3 bases and J by 2 bases, with 8 bases between the two germline ends. This CDR3 reads CASSFGGPKNIQYF. The CDR3 nucleotides are TGTGCCAGCAGTTTCGGGGGACCCAAAAACATTCAGTACTTC.

The V call is TRBV7-2, the J call TRBJ2-2; 11 bases are a match to TRBD1. The V gene end was trimmed by 2 bases and the J gene end by 7 bases; junction bases not matched to a gene: 6. CDR1 SGHTA and CDR2 FQGNSA come from the germline V gene. The CDR3 sequence is 16 residues long. The CDR3 is CASSLRTGGFGGELFF. DNA of the CDR3: TGTGCCAGCAGCTTAAGGACAGGGGGCTTTGGCGGGGAGCTGTTTTTT.